This T cell receptor beta chain was recovered during a study of regulatory T cells in long-lasting Graves disease. Study-level results: Persistent-disease Graves' patients showed less TCR diversity than new cases.

Trimming shortened V by 0 bases and J by 8 bases, and 26 bases separated the two germline ends. This CDR3 has 19 residues. Per germline, CDR1 PRHDT and CDR2 FYEKMQ (reference sequence). On this clonotype itself: The antigen remains unidentified.

Indicated time point: persistent/refractory GD, antithyroid drugs over 5 years with positive TRAb. Following extraction of RNA from PBMCs, that RNA was used to make the TCR library. Arm-PCR of CDR3 regions and iRepertoire HTBI primers were the basis on which TCR beta libraries were built. One entry per CDR3 protein, called by TCRdb with MiXCR from the multiplex PCR reads. This table holds roughly 450,000 distinct CDR3 sequences, less than 25% found once. Source: peripheral blood mononuclear cells (PBMCs), taken when the disease was refractory, from a patient treated with antithyroid drugs. The receptor was isolated from a female donor with Graves disease. The V gene is TRBV13, the J gene TRBJ2-1; maybe TRBD1 (5 bases). The CDR3 spells CASSLGGDVLEPGSDEQFF. The CDR3 DNA reads TGTGCCAGCAGCTTAGGAGGGGATGTCCTAGAGCCTGGCTCTGATGAGCAGTTCTTC.